This TCR beta chain was sequenced in a study of T-cell reconstitution after alpha-beta-depleted transplantation in children. Notes on the study in general: Some patients showed high day-60 TCRbeta diversity, which derived from surviving recipient T cells and thymic progenitors. Once a year had passed after transplant, T-cell counts and diversity came mostly from newly produced T cells. The study reportedly traced alpha-beta T cells about two months after transplant to several hundred expanded graft clones.

This clonotype has just a few counts. Its specificity is not known. Unique molecular identifiers were used to barcode this TCRbeta library. TCRdb independently ran MiXCR on the PCR reads; one entry per CDR3 protein. The sample records 300,000 to 350,000 distinct CDR3 sequences, 15% to 20% being singletons. The sequence was collected from a male patient between 2 and 10 years old who had a stem cell transplant for acute lymphoblastic leukemia, so the T cells may come from the graft donor. Sequenced here: PBMCs, mostly from graft donor cells, sampled 360 days after TCRalphabeta/CD19-depleted stem cell transplant.

The CDR3 sequence: CSVAPGAGTYNEQFF. The DNA of the CDR3 is TGCAGCGTTGCCCCTGGGGCGGGAACGTACAATGAGCAGTTCTTC. This chain uses TRBV29-1 with TRBJ2-1, with D possibly TRBD2 on 6 matching bases. Germline CDR1 is SQVTM and CDR2 is ANQGSEA. Trimming removed 4 bases from V and 4 bases from J, with 17 bases in between. The CDR3 has 15 amino acids.